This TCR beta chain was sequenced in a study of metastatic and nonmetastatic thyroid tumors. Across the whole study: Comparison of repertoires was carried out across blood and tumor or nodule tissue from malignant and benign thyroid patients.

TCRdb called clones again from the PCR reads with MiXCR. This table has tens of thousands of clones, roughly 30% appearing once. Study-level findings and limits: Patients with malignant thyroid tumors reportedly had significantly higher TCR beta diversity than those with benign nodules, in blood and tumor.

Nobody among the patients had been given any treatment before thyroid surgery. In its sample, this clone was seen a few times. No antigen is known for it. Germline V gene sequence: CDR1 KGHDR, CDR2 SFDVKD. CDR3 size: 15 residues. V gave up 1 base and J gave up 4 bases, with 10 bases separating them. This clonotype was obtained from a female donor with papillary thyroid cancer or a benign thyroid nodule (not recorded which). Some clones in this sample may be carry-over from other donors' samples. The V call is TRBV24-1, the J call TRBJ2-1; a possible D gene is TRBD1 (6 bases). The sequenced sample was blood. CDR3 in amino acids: CATSDFGRGYNEQFF. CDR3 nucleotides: TGTGCCACCAGTGATTTCGGCAGGGGATACAATGAGCAGTTCTTC.